This T cell receptor beta chain was recorded in a study of cytotoxic CD8 clonotypes in ibrutinib-treated CLL. Study-level points and caveats: Rising at ibrutinib response, clonality subsequently fell back toward baseline at progression. The study found public clonotypes uncommon, contracting or stable on treatment. Against age-matched healthy donors, baseline clonality ran higher and tracked circulating CD8+ T-cell counts.

The method was immunoSEQ multiplex PCR; TCRdb's version includes in-frame clones alone and lacks a portion of them. The sample contains roughly 58,000 clones, roughly 49% of which appear only once. In the case of this clone: As yet, its antigen is unknown.

Germline values: CDR1 MDHEN, CDR2 SYDVKM. V lost 3 bases, J lost 8 bases, and 13 bases lay in between. The CDR3 loop spans 13 amino acids. The chain uses TRBV28 and TRBJ1-2; D not certain. Sequences were derived from PBMCs, sampled at disease progression, from a patient treated with ibrutinib. This sequence was found in a human donor with chronic lymphocytic leukemia. The CDR3 coding sequence is TGTGCCAGCAGTTTTAGCCGCCTTCGGGGCTACACCTTC. Encoded protein: CASSFSRLRGYTF.